This T cell receptor (beta chain) emerged from a study of blood T cell repertoires in COVID-19. Libraries were prepared by immunoSEQ multiplex PCR; TCRdb keeps only in-frame clonotypes and omits some of them. The profile shows approximately 71,000 clones, approximately 90% of them singletons. V shed 2 bases and J 5 bases; nucleotides not matched to a gene: 2. Germline lookup yields CDR1 MGHRA and CDR2 YSYEKL. The CDR3 contains 13 residues. The receptor was derived from a woman aged 18-35 years with acute or convalescent COVID-19. Sequenced: peripheral blood. The rearrangement links TRBV4-1 to TRBJ2-7, with 8 bases that match TRBD1. CDR3 nucleotide sequence: TGCGCCAGCAGCCAACTGGACAGGGACGAGCAGTACTTC. Translation: CASSQLDRDEQYF.